This T cell receptor beta chain was obtained from a study of cytomegalovirus exposure and HLA in healthy donors. Points on this clone: Its antigen is undetermined.

Study-level results: Later analysis suggested most CMV-associated TCR beta chains were HLA-restricted.

The length of the CDR3 is 13 residues. In germline, CDR1 is SGHRS, CDR2 YFSETQ. The junction had 5 bases not matched to a gene; V was cut back by 4 bases and J by 4 bases. Both 60 Vbeta primers and 13 Jbeta primers went into the PCR. The table came from immunoSEQ multiplex PCR; TCRdb's copy has only in-frame clones and leaves some out. The sample lists 150,000 to 200,000 clones; 60% to 85% were seen once. Material: PBMCs. The chain combines TRBV5-1 with TRBJ2-7; TRBD2 aligns across 7 bases. This sequence originates from a woman younger than 45 in good health and CMV-seronegative. The chain's CDR3 is CASSEPGGYEQYF. Here the CDR3 DNA reads TGCGCCAGCAGCGAGCCCGGGGGGTACGAGCAGTACTTC.